The following is a T cell receptor (beta chain) sequence with its context. RNA transcripts were the template for amplifying TCR beta CDR3 regions. HTBI primers were employed in a first-round RT-PCR of the TCR CDR3. TCRdb reprocessed the multiplex PCR reads via MiXCR and lists one record per CDR3 protein. The sample yields hundreds of thousands of distinct CDR3 sequences, roughly 17% seen once. This sample is part of a study of T cells in Graves' hyperthyroidism and ophthalmopathy. The sequencing input was blood. The sequence was obtained from a woman aged 25 to 39 with Graves' hyperthyroidism.

CDR3 residues: CASSRLGTGAHEQYF. The CDR3 DNA is TGCGCCAGCAGCCGCCTGGGGACAGGGGCCCACGAGCAGTACTTC. The chain uses TRBV5-1 and TRBJ2-7; TRBD1 agrees at 10 bases. The CDR3 is 15 amino acids. V was pared by 4 bases and J by 5 bases, with 9 bases of the junction left unmatched. CDR1 and CDR2 from the germline V gene are SGHRS and YFSETQ.